The 29 T cell receptor beta chains listed next were all sequenced from one sample in a study of CD8+ T cells in alopecia areata. The sequencing template was cDNA reverse transcribed from extracted RNA. TCRdb keeps only in-frame clones here, not all; method: immunoSEQ multiplex PCR. The profile shows hundreds of thousands of clones, roughly two fifths of them singletons. The sample's treatment: oral pan-JAK inhibitor, 5-10 mg twice daily. Material: CD4+ T cells sorted from blood, obtained at roughly week 30, from a patient treated with tofacitinib. Receptor source: a human donor with alopecia areata.

This clone has a handful of counts. The rearrangement uses TRBV6-5 and TRBJ1-6; possibly TRBD1 for D (5 bases). V lost 3 bases and J lost 12, with 12 bases in between. The CDR3 consists of 13 residues. Germline-derived CDR1 and CDR2 are MNHEY and SVGAGI. The CDR3 nucleotides read TGTGCCAGCAGTTATTCGGGGGAGAGACCCCTCCACTTT. It specifies CASSYSGERPLHF.

CDR3 bases: TGTGCCAGCAGTGAAGAGGTTGGGGTCCACGAGCAGTACTTC. Amino acids: CASSEEVGVHEQYF. V and J are TRBV2 and TRBJ2-7; D unclear. The CDR3 sequence is 14 residues long. Germline values: CDR1 SNHLY, CDR2 FYNNEI. Trimming shortened V by 1 base and J by 5 bases, and 12 bases separated the two germline ends.

This clone was counted a few times. The chain combines TRBV19 with TRBJ1-2; a weak D match, TRBD1 (5 bases). Looked up from germline, CDR1 is LNHDA and CDR2 is SQIVND (reference sequence). The CDR3 spans 15 residues. With 6 bases removed from V and 5 bases from J, the gap between germline ends came to 19 bases. The CDR3 coding sequence is TGTGCCAGTAGCACACAACAGGTGACGGGGTATGGCTACACCTTC. As protein: CASSTQQVTGYGYTF.

This chain joins TRBV5-1 and TRBJ2-1, with TRBD2 matching over 11 bases. Looked up from germline, CDR1 is SGHRS and CDR2 is YFSETQ. Trimming took 2 bases from V and 9 from J; bases not matched to a gene: 7. The CDR3 totals 15 residues. The CDR3 region is CASSFTSGGPGEQFF. The DNA for the CDR3 is TGCGCCAGCAGCTTTACTAGCGGGGGCCCAGGTGAGCAGTTCTTC. Complete variable domain (other parts from reference TRBV5-1 and TRBJ2-1): KAGVTQTPRYLIKTRGQQVTLSCSPISGHRSVSWYQQTPGQGLQFLFEYFSETQRNKGNFPGRFSGRQFSNSRSEMNVSTLELGDSALYLCASSFTSGGPGEQFFGPGTRLTVL.

This clone was seen a handful of times. The rearrangement links TRBV5-4 to TRBJ1-2; TRBD1 matches at 7 bases. The V gene end was trimmed by 4 bases and the J gene end by 3 bases; junction bases not matched to a gene: 3. The CDR3 is 13 amino acids. From germline, CDR1 is SGHNT and CDR2 YYREEE (reference sequence). The CDR3 region has the DNA TGTGCCAGCAGCCCCGGACAGGACTATGGCTACACCTTC. Translated, it gives CASSPGQDYGYTF.

The chain recombines TRBV7-2 with TRBJ2-7; possibly TRBD2 for D (6 bases). V was pared by 1 base and J by 0 bases, with 7 bases between. Germline CDR1 SGHTA, CDR2 FQGNSA. The CDR3 loop spans 14 amino acids. CDR3 in DNA: TGTGCCAGCAGCTTAGGCGGGATCTCCTACGAGCAGTACTTC. It translates to CASSLGGISYEQYF. The complete variable domain, with remaining parts taken from reference TRBV7-2 and TRBJ2-7, reads GAGVSQSPSNKVTEKGKDVELRCDPISGHTALYWYRQSLGQGLEFLIYFQGNSAPDKSGLPSDRFSAERTGGSVSTLTIQRTQQEDSAVYLCASSLGGISYEQYFGPGTRLTVT.

The chain recombines TRBV5-1 with TRBJ2-1; D tentatively fits TRBD1 or TRBD2 (5 bases each). The CDR3 sequence is 15 residues long. V lost 3 bases and J 8 bases, leaving 18 bases between the germline ends. Germline V gene data show CDR1 as SGHRS and CDR2 as YFSETQ. CDR3 coding DNA: TGCGCCAGCAGCTACTTGGGGGACGGGATGGATGAGCAGTTCTTC. It yields the protein CASSYLGDGMDEQFF.

This clone was seen only a few times. The chain combines TRBV2 with TRBJ1-2; D gene ambiguous. The CDR3 totals 15 residues. V shed 8 bases and J shed 7 bases, with 23 bases lying between them. CDR1 and CDR2 from the germline V gene are SNHLY and FYNNEI. The CDR3 is CASVTDLRRRGGYTF. CDR3 nucleotide sequence: TGTGCCAGCGTTACCGATTTACGTCGCCGGGGTGGCTACACCTTC.

The rearrangement joins TRBV2 to TRBJ2-2, with 8 bases that match TRBD2. Trimming at V came to 6 bases and at J to 4 bases, leaving 7 bases not matched to a gene. CDR3 length: 15 amino acids. The germline V gene encodes CDR1 SNHLY and CDR2 FYNNEI. The CDR3 nucleotides are TGTGCCAGCAGAGCAGGACTAGCAGGCACCGGGGAGCTGTTTTTT. This codes for CASRAGLAGTGELFF.

This clone was recorded a few times. V and J are TRBV28 and TRBJ2-7, with TRBD1 identical over 9 bases. V shed 5 bases and J 3 bases; nucleotides not matched to a gene: 11. The CDR3 is 16 amino acids. Germline V lookup: CDR1 MDHEN, CDR2 SYDVKM. The CDR3 reads CASSPNPGQGGYEQYF. Written as DNA, the CDR3 is TGTGCCAGCAGTCCTAACCCGGGACAGGGTGGCTACGAGCAGTACTTC. The whole variable domain, filled in from reference TRBV28 and TRBJ2-7, reads DVKVTQSSRYLVKRTGEKVFLECVQDMDHENMFWYRQDPGLGLRLIYFSYDVKMKEKGDIPEGYSVSREKKERFSLILESASTNQTSMYLCASSPNPGQGGYEQYFGPGTRLTVT.

V gene TRBV6-5 combines with J gene TRBJ1-1; TRBD1 aligns across 9 bases. Trimming cost V 8 bases and J 4 bases; bases outside gene matches: 8. This CDR3 comprises 14 residues. Germline V gives CDR1 MNHEY, CDR2 SVGAGI. CDR3: CASGTGTGSTEAFF. The DNA of the CDR3 is TGTGCCAGCGGAACCGGGACAGGGTCCACTGAAGCTTTCTTT.

V usage is TRBV5-1 and J usage is TRBJ2-2, with 10 nucleotides matching TRBD2. The CDR3 is 15 residues long. V was pared by 4 bases and J by 6 bases, with 6 bases of the junction left unmatched. Germline CDR1 SGHRS, CDR2 YFSETQ. The CDR3 region is CASSPLAGVSGELFF. DNA of the CDR3: TGCGCCAGCAGCCCTCTAGCGGGAGTGTCCGGGGAGCTGTTTTTT.

V gene TRBV9 combines with J gene TRBJ2-3; 10 bases match TRBD2. The CDR3 consists of 15 residues. Trimming at V came to 5 bases and at J to 8 bases, leaving 11 bases not matched to a gene. Germline-derived CDR1 and CDR2 are SGDLS and YYNGEE. CDR3 bases: TGTGCCAGCAGTGAAGGACTAGCGGCGAGGAGTACGCAGTATTTT. It specifies CASSEGLAARSTQYF.

The genes are TRBV30 and TRBJ2-1; no firm D call. The V gene lost 7 bases and the J gene lost 5 bases, with 6 bases spanning the gap. The CDR3 consists of 10 residues. From germline, CDR1 is GTSNPN and CDR2 SVGIG (reference sequence). The CDR3 loop is CASGHNEQFF. For the CDR3, the DNA is TGTGCCTCAGGCCACAATGAGCAGTTCTTC. Drawing the rest from reference TRBV30 and TRBJ2-1, the complete variable domain is SQTIHQWPATLVQPVGSPLSLECTVEGTSNPNLYWYRQAAGRGLQLLFYSVGIGQISSEVPQNLSASRPQDRQFILSSKKLLLSDSGFYLCASGHNEQFFGPGTRLTVL.

The J gene is TRBJ2-3, the V gene TRBV2, with unresolved D. The germline V gene has CDR1 SNHLY and CDR2 FYNNEI. The CDR3 totals 14 residues. Trimming took off 1 base at V and 5 bases at J, with 10 bases between the two ends. The CDR3 spells CASSEEVIVDTQYF. The CDR3 DNA follows: TGTGCCAGCAGTGAAGAGGTTATAGTAGATACGCAGTATTTT.

This sequence joins TRBV7-9 and TRBJ1-4; tentatively, D is TRBD1 (6 bases). CDR3 length: 14 amino acids. V lost 1 base and J lost 11, with 14 bases in between. Germline lookup yields CDR1 SEHNR and CDR2 FQNEAQ (reference sequence). CDR3 sequence (DNA): TGTGCCAGCAGCTTAGGTCGGGCAGGGGCGAAACTGTTTTTT. It yields the protein CASSLGRAGAKLFF.

V and J are TRBV10-3 and TRBJ1-6; 8 bases are shared with TRBD1. This CDR3 is built from 15 residues. Per the germline V gene, CDR1 is ENHRY and CDR2 is SYGVKD. Trimming at V came to 3 bases and at J to 7 bases, leaving 5 bases not matched to a gene. The CDR3 reads CAISDGQGGNSPLHF. The CDR3 DNA reads TGTGCCATCAGTGACGGACAGGGAGGGAATTCACCCCTCCACTTT.

This clone occurred a few times. The chain joins TRBV6-1 to TRBJ2-3, with D uncertain. CDR1 and CDR2 (germline): MNHNS, SASEGT. The CDR3 extends over 11 amino acids. Deletions cut 6 bases from V and 2 bases from J, with 3 bases between. CDR3 sequence: CASRYTDTQYF. The CDR3 DNA reads TGTGCCAGCAGGTACACAGATACGCAGTATTTT.

This clone was detected a few times. The chain links TRBV29-1 to TRBJ1-1; tentatively, D is TRBD1 (5 bases). The ends were cut back, 1 base at V and 1 base at J, with 7 bases in the middle. From germline, CDR1 is SQVTM and CDR2 ANQGSEA. The CDR3 has 13 residues. The CDR3 DNA follows: TGCAGCGTTGAAGTAGGGACGAACACTGAAGCTTTCTTT. Its translation: CSVEVGTNTEAFF.

This clone was seen only a few times. The rearrangement joins TRBV6-6 to TRBJ1-3, with no clear D. The CDR3 has 13 residues. Trimming removed 0 bases from V and 7 bases from J, with 7 bases in between. Germline V lookup: CDR1 MNHNY, CDR2 SVGAGI (reference sequence). CDR3 sequence reads: CASSYSGSNTIYF. DNA for the CDR3: TGTGCCAGCAGTTACTCAGGTTCCAACACCATATATTTT.

This clone was picked up a small number of times. This rearrangement joins TRBV21-1 to TRBJ1-1; the tabulated D call, TRBD1, remains unverified against the DNA. TRBV21-1 is a known pseudogene. The CDR3 extends over 14 amino acids. For the CDR3, the DNA is TGTGCCAGCAGCAGGGCGCTACTCCCCACTGAAGCTTTCTTT. Protein sequence: CASSRALLPTEAFF.

V is TRBV29-1 and J is TRBJ1-3, with D perhaps TRBD1 (5 bases). V lost 6 bases to trimming and J lost 0 bases, with 18 bases between them. Per germline, CDR1 SQVTM and CDR2 ANQGSEA. The CDR3 consists of 16 residues. CDR3 nucleotide sequence: TGCAGCGTAGTAGGGCCGGGGACGAGCTCTGGAAACACCATATATTTT. This encodes CSVVGPGTSSGNTIYF.

The rearrangement links TRBV6-5 to TRBJ1-1; D might be TRBD1 (5 bases). Deletions cut 0 bases from V and 5 bases from J, with 16 bases between. Germline V CDR1 and CDR2: MNHEY, SVGAGI. The CDR3 is 16 amino acids. As DNA, the CDR3 is TGTGCCAGCAGTTACTCGATAAAGGGGCGAGGGACTGAAGCTTTCTTT. It codes for CASSYSIKGRGTEAFF.

The rearrangement joins TRBV11-1 to TRBJ2-2; D is unclear. Trimming took 6 bases from V and 3 from J, leaving 2 bases between them. CDR1 is SGHAT, CDR2 FQDESV, per germline (reference sequence). There are 11 residues in the CDR3. CDR3 sequence: CASRHTGELFF. The CDR3 DNA follows: TGTGCCAGCAGACACACCGGGGAGCTGTTTTTT. The entire variable domain, with the rest obtained from reference TRBV11-1 and TRBJ2-2, is as follows: EAEVAQSPRYKITEKSQAVAFWCDPISGHATLYWYRQILGQGPELLVQFQDESVVDDSQLPKDRFSAERLKGVDSTLKIQPAELGDSAMYLCASRHTGELFFGEGSRLTVL.

CDR3 sequence (DNA): TGTGCCAGCGCCCAGAGCACTGAAGCTTTCTTT. It codes for CASAQSTEAFF. V is TRBV25-1 and J is TRBJ1-1; unclear D gene. Trimming pared 8 bases from V and 4 bases from J, leaving 8 bases between. Germline loops: CDR1 MGHDK, CDR2 SYGVNS. The CDR3 is 11 residues long.

This chain joins TRBV5-1 and TRBJ2-6, with D possibly being TRBD1 (5 bases). CDR1 and CDR2 from the germline V gene are SGHRS and YFSETQ. The CDR3 has 18 residues. Trimming removed 4 bases at V and 0 bases at J, with 17 bases between. The DNA of the CDR3 is TGCGCCAGCAGCCCTTCGGGTTCTAGGGGCTCTGGGGCCAACGTCCTGACTTTC. Protein sequence: CASSPSGSRGSGANVLTF.

The genes are TRBV5-6 and TRBJ1-3, with D uncertain. Germline CDR1 SGHDT, CDR2 YYEEEE. Deletions cut 1 base from V and 0 bases from J, with 5 bases between. This CDR3 contains 14 residues. CDR3 protein: CASSLLSSGNTIYF. In nucleotides, the CDR3 is TGTGCCAGCAGCTTGCTGAGCTCTGGAAACACCATATATTTT.

To note about this clone: Given a much more abundant clone one base away, this may be a read error. The chain has TRBV5-4 and TRBJ1-1; D remains unclear. CDR1 and CDR2 from the germline V gene are SGHNT and YYREEE (reference sequence). This CDR3 comprises 11 residues. With 4 bases removed from V and 0 bases from J, the gap between germline ends came to 1 base. The CDR3 reads CASSMNTEAFF. The CDR3 DNA reads TGTGCCAGCAGCATGAACACTGAAGCTTTCTTT.

This chain uses TRBV5-1 with TRBJ2-7; D is unclear. CDR3 length: 13 residues. Trimming cost V 0 bases and J 3 bases, with 7 bases left between them. Germline CDR1 reads SGHRS; CDR2 reads YFSETQ. The CDR3 coding sequence is TGCGCCAGCAGCTTGGATCGCGTCTACGAGCAGTACTTC. It encodes CASSLDRVYEQYF.